This is a list of T cell receptor beta chains from one sample in a study of CD8 T cells in Susac syndrome. MiXCR, run by TCRdb on the immunoSEQ multiplex PCR reads, gives a single entry per CDR3 protein. The repertoire includes 85,000 to 130,000 distinct CDR3 sequences, approximately 93% of them detected once, and 0.41% sits in the top ten. Sequencing was done on a sample of CD8+ T cells from PBMCs. The receptors were sampled from a human donor with Susac syndrome. The CDR3 runs from the conserved cysteine through the conserved F or W. The D gene is left open where the match is weak. Expanded clones are given a class, and other clones once, few, many or no size at all.

v_gene	d_gene	j_gene	abundance	CDR3nt	CDR3aa
TRBV9	TRBD2	TRBJ2-1	-	TGTGCCAGCAGCGCTGGCGGGGGGGTCAATGAGCAGTTCTTC	CASSAGGGVNEQFF
TRBV7-8	-	TRBJ2-6	-	TGTGCCAGCAGCTCTGACGGAGGTGGGGCCAACGTCCTGACTTTC	CASSSDGGGANVLTF
TRBV29-1	TRBD1	TRBJ1-2	once	TGCAGCGTTCCCGAGGGCAGGGGGGTCGGCTACACCTTC	CSVPEGRGVGYTF
TRBV7-3	-	TRBJ2-3	-	TGTGCCAGCAGCTTAATTGGGGGCGCAGATACGCAGTATTTT	CASSLIGGADTQYF
TRBV4-1	-	TRBJ2-5	-	TGCGCCAGCAGCCAAGAACCCTCGACGGGAATGTTCGAGACCCAGTACTTC	CASSQEPSTGMFETQYF
TRBV13	-	TRBJ2-2	-	TGTGCCAGCAGTACCACCGGGGAGCTGTTTTTT	CASSTTGELFF
TRBV12-3/TRBV12-4	TRBD1	TRBJ2-2	-	TGTGCCAGCAGTCCAGGGGGATATTCCGGGGAGCTGTTTTTT	CASSPGGYSGELFF
TRBV5-6	-	TRBJ2-7	-	TGTGCCAGCAGCTGGGGGCAGGGCAACGAGCAGTACTTC	CASSWGQGNEQYF
TRBV19	-	TRBJ2-7	few	TGTGCCAGTAGTTTGACCGGGAAAAACGAGCAGTACTTC	CASSLTGKNEQYF
TRBV3-1	TRBD2	TRBJ2-1	-	TGTGCCAGCAGCCCCCCGGGGGGGGTCTATGAGCAGTTCTTC	CASSPPGGVYEQFF
TRBV3-1	-	TRBJ1-1	-	TGTGCCAGCAGCCCGGAATCCATGAACACTGAAGCTTTCTTT	CASSPESMNTEAFF
TRBV2	TRBD2	TRBJ2-1	-	TGTGCCAGCAGTCTTAGCGGGGGGGCCTCGTCCTACAATGAGCAGTTCTTC	CASSLSGGASSYNEQFF
TRBV2	-	TRBJ2-3	-	TGTGCCAGCATTCCAGCCGGGACTGCCAACACAGATACGCAGTATTTT	CASIPAGTANTDTQYF
TRBV7-9	-	TRBJ2-3	-	TGTGCCAGCAGCTGGTTATCAGATACGCAGTATTTT	CASSWLSDTQYF
TRBV3-1	-	TRBJ2-1	once	TGTGCCAGCAGCCCTACCCGGAGCTCCTACAATGAGCAGTTCTTC	CASSPTRSSYNEQFF
TRBV20-1	TRBD2	TRBJ2-5	-	TGCAGTGCGCCTCCGGGACTAGATCAAGAGACCCAGTACTTC	CSAPPGLDQETQYF
TRBV5-1	-	TRBJ1-2	-	TGCGCCAGCAGCTTGTCTTCCAGTTCCCCTGTGAATGGCTACACCTTC	CASSLSSSSPVNGYTF
TRBV23-1	-	TRBJ2-2	-	TGCGCCAGCAGTCACCCAGGGTTGAGGACCGGGGAGCTGTTTTTT	CASSHPGLRTGELFF
TRBV2	-	TRBJ2-1	-	TGTGCCAGCAGTGGACTGGACGGGGACAATGAGCAGTTCTTC	CASSGLDGDNEQFF
TRBV12-3/TRBV12-4	-	TRBJ1-1	-	TGTGCCAGCAGTAAACAGGAAATGGGGTATGGAAACACTGAAGCTTTCTTT	CASSKQEMGYGNTEAFF
TRBV20-1	TRBD2	TRBJ2-3	-	TGCAGTGCTAGAGGGACCGGGACTAATGGTTACGATACGCAGTATTTT	CSARGTGTNGYDTQYF
TRBV5-4	TRBD1	TRBJ2-7	-	TGTGCCAGCAGCAGCACCGGGACAGGGAACTGGGAGCAGTACTTC	CASSSTGTGNWEQYF
TRBV7-9	TRBD1	TRBJ1-5	once	TGTGCCAGCAGCTCCGACAGGGATCAGCCCCAGCATTTT	CASSSDRDQPQHF
TRBV5-1	TRBD1	TRBJ2-3	-	TGCGCCAGCAGCTCGGAACAGGGGGCGGGAGATACGCAGTATTTT	CASSSEQGAGDTQYF
TRBV20-1	TRBD1	TRBJ2-7	-	TGCAGTGCCCTAGACAGGGGCTTCTCCTACGAGCAGTACTTC	CSALDRGFSYEQYF
TRBV12-3/TRBV12-4	-	TRBJ1-1	-	TGTGCCAGCAGTTCCGGAGGTACCGGGACAGAAGCTTTCTTT	CASSSGGTGTEAFF
TRBV5-1	TRBD1	TRBJ2-5	-	TGCGCCAGCAGCTTCGCGACAGGGACCTTGGGAGAGACCCAGTACTTC	CASSFATGTLGETQYF
TRBV9	TRBD1	TRBJ1-1	-	TGTGCCAGCAGCGCGGGGACAGGCCCGGTCGATTCGGCTTTCTTT	CASSAGTGPVDSAFF
TRBV15	-	TRBJ2-3	-	TGTGCCACCAGCAGAGAGACGGCCGGACGGGAAGATACGCAGTATTTT	CATSRETAGREDTQYF
TRBV29-1	-	TRBJ1-2	-	TGCAGCGTTGTCCCGGCAGTTGACTATGGCTACACCTTC	CSVVPAVDYGYTF
TRBV2	-	TRBJ2-5	-	TGTGCCAGCAGTGAACCCCCCACCAGGAGTCCGCAGACCCAGTACTTC	CASSEPPTRSPQTQYF
TRBV4-1	-	TRBJ1-2	-	TGCGCCAGCAGCCAAGATCCACAGGGAGTGACTAACTATGGCTACACCTTC	CASSQDPQGVTNYGYTF
TRBV5-6	TRBD1	TRBJ2-7	-	TGTGCCAGCAGCTACGGACAGGAGAACTACGAGCAGTACTTC	CASSYGQENYEQYF
TRBV20-1	-	TRBJ1-1	-	TGCAGTGCTTGGGGATCCAAGGTGGCTGAAGCTTTCTTT	CSAWGSKVAEAFF
TRBV4-2	-	TRBJ2-1	-	TGTGCCAGCAGCCAAGTGATGGACAATGAGCAGTTCTTC	CASSQVMDNEQFF
TRBV7-9	-	TRBJ2-2	-	TGTGCCAGCAGCTACGGGAGTGTCCCGAACACCGGGGAGCTGTTTTTT	CASSYGSVPNTGELFF
TRBV25-1	-	TRBJ2-1	-	TGTGCCAGCAGTGAAACAGTCTACAATGAGCAGTTCTTC	CASSETVYNEQFF
TRBV7-2	-	TRBJ2-2	-	TGTGCCAGCAGCCCGGGGGCCGGTCTTGAGCTGTTTTTT	CASSPGAGLELFF
TRBV9	TRBD2	TRBJ2-3	-	TGTGCCAGCAGCCCTAGCGGGACATCTAGCACAGATACGCAGTATTTT	CASSPSGTSSTDTQYF
TRBV5-1	-	TRBJ2-5	-	TGCGCCAGCAGCTTGGCCCCAGGGGAACAGGAGACCCAGTACTTC	CASSLAPGEQETQYF
TRBV29-1	TRBD1	TRBJ1-1	-	TGCAGCGTTTCATTCGGGACAGGAGGGACTGAAGCTTTCTTT	CSVSFGTGGTEAFF
TRBV20-1	TRBD1	TRBJ1-2	-	TGCAGTGCTAGAGATCTGGACAGGGGCATCTATGGCTACACCTTC	CSARDLDRGIYGYTF
TRBV7-9	TRBD2	TRBJ2-5	-	TGTGCCAGCAGCTTTAGCGGGGCGTACCAAGAGACCCAGTACTTC	CASSFSGAYQETQYF
TRBV27	-	TRBJ1-1	-	TGTGCCAGCAGTTTATCCGAGGGGCTGGGCACTGAAGCTTTCTTT	CASSLSEGLGTEAFF
TRBV27	-	TRBJ2-7	-	TGTGCCAGCAGTGTAGGGTCCGGGACCTACGAGCAGTACTTC	CASSVGSGTYEQYF
TRBV9	TRBD1	TRBJ1-1	-	TGTGCCAGCAGCTCTGGGGGGACAGGTCATGTATCGGCTTTCTTT	CASSSGGTGHVSAFF
TRBV15	-	TRBJ2-2	-	TGTGCCACCAGCAGAGCCCCGGGTTTGCACACCGGGGAGCTGTTTTTT	CATSRAPGLHTGELFF
TRBV2	-	TRBJ1-5	-	TGTGCCAGCAGTGAAGATAAGGGCCGCAATCAGCCCCAGCATTTT	CASSEDKGRNQPQHF
TRBV7-3	TRBD2	TRBJ2-1	-	TGTGCCAGCAGCCCGCCCGGGGGGGCGGGAAACAATGAGCAGTTCTTC	CASSPPGGAGNNEQFF
TRBV29-1	-	TRBJ1-3	-	TGCAGCGTTCTGGGGGACGGTGACGGAAACACCATATATTTT	CSVLGDGDGNTIYF
TRBV6-5	-	TRBJ1-2	-	TGTGCCAGCAGGAGTACCTATGGCTACACCTTC	CASRSTYGYTF
TRBV6-2/TRBV6-3	-	TRBJ2-7	-	TGTGCCAGCAGTTACTCTGGCAGCTACTACGAGCAGTACTTC	CASSYSGSYYEQYF
TRBV24-1	-	TRBJ2-7	-	TGTGCCACCAGTGAGGGGGGAGAGCAGTACTTC	CATSEGGEQYF
TRBV4-1	TRBD1	TRBJ1-2	-	TGCGCCAGCAGCCACGGGCACAGGGGAAGCTATGGCTACACCTTC	CASSHGHRGSYGYTF
TRBV7-7	-	TRBJ2-3	-	TGTGCCAGCAGCCCCCCTGGGCAATCTAGCACAGATACGCAGTATTTT	CASSPPGQSSTDTQYF
TRBV7-9	TRBD2	TRBJ2-5	-	TGTGCCAGCAGCTTAACAGGAGCGGGGGCCGACCAAGAGACCCAGTACTTC	CASSLTGAGADQETQYF
TRBV23-1	-	TRBJ1-2	-	TGCGCCAGCAGTCGGTCGGGGGAAGCTGGCTACACCTTC	CASSRSGEAGYTF
TRBV20-1	TRBD2	TRBJ2-7	-	TGCAGTGCTAGTCGGGGGGGGGCCTCCTACGAGCAGTACTTC	CSASRGGASYEQYF